The rows below give T cell receptor beta chains drawn from one sample of a study of T-cell reconstitution after alpha-beta-depleted transplantation in children. TCRdb re-derived calls from the PCR reads in MiXCR, one entry per CDR3 protein. The repertoire holds approximately 630,000 distinct CDR3 sequences, with around 14% as singletons. The starting material was PBMCs, obtained before TCRalphabeta/CD19-depleted stem cell transplant. The receptors were gathered from a girl aged 2-10 years with congenital amegakaryocytic thrombocytopenia, due to receive a stem cell transplant. The CDR3 runs from the conserved cysteine through the conserved F or W. D genes are given only for firm matches. Clone size appears in some rows only: once, few, many, or a class for an expanded clone.

few	TRBV7-2	TRBJ1-2	NA	TGTGCCAGCAGCTTAGCGAACAGCCCATATGGCTACACCTTC	CASSLANSPYGYTF
once	TRBV7-2	TRBJ2-3	TRBD2	TGTACCAGCAGCTTAGGGGAGGCGGGAGGTATGGATACGCAGTATTTT	CTSSLGEAGGMDTQYF
NA	TRBV20-1	TRBJ2-5	NA	TGCAGTGCTATTCAGACAGGACCAATGGAGACCCAGTACTTC	CSAIQTGPMETQYF
NA	TRBV14	TRBJ1-2	NA	TGTGCCAGCAGCCAAGACCGCCGGATTGCTAACTATCGCTACACCTTC	CASSQDRRIANYRYTF
many	TRBV7-8	TRBJ2-5	NA	TGTGCCAGCAGCTCCAGGGTGGACCAGTACTTC	CASSSRVDQYF
many	TRBV29-1	TRBJ2-1	NA	TGCAGCGTTGAAGCGGGAGCGGCCTACAATGAGCAGTTCTTC	CSVEAGAAYNEQFF
many	TRBV6-1	TRBJ2-7	NA	TGTGCCAGCAAGGTGGGGTACGAGCAGTACTTC	CASKVGYEQYF
many	TRBV10-3	TRBJ2-3	TRBD2	TGTGCCATCAGTCTAGCGGGAGCGGTAGGGACAGATACGCAGTATTTT	CAISLAGAVGTDTQYF
few	TRBV29-1	TRBJ2-6	NA	TGCAGCGTCACAGGGCTCTCTGGGGCCAACGTCCTGACTTTC	CSVTGLSGANVLTF
NA	TRBV29-1	TRBJ2-5	NA	TGCAGCCTCTCGGGGCAGGATGGAGAGACCCAGTACTTC	CSLSGQDGETQYF
many	TRBV10-3	TRBJ2-7	NA	TGTGCCATCGCGGATCAGGGTAGTCCCTACTACGAGCAGTACTTC	CAIADQGSPYYEQYF
many	TRBV10-3	TRBJ2-6	NA	TGTGCCATCAGTGAGTCGGGCGATTCTGGGGCCAACGTCCTGACTTTC	CAISESGDSGANVLTF
NA	TRBV20-1	TRBJ2-1	TRBD2	TGCTGTGCTAGAGCCTGGACTAGCGGGAATATAGATGAGCAGTTCTTC	CCARAWTSGNIDEQFF
NA	TRBV29-1	TRBJ2-7	NA	TGCAGCGTTGTGGTGGCAGGGTCCTACGAGCAGTACTTC	CSVVVAGSYEQYF
many	TRBV5-1	TRBJ2-2	NA	TGCGCCAGCAGCTTGCGGCAGGGTGCGACCGGGGAGCTGTTTTTT	CASSLRQGATGELFF
many	TRBV20-1	TRBJ2-3	NA	TGCAGTGCTAAGTTTTCGCCAGATACGCAGTATTTT	CSAKFSPDTQYF
many	TRBV20-1	TRBJ2-3	TRBD2	TGCAGTGCTACACAAAGGGGGGCTAGCGGGATGGGCCCGCAGTATTTT	CSATQRGASGMGPQYF
many	TRBV5-1	TRBJ1-4	NA	TGCGCCAGCAGCTCTGAGCCCCCGACAGGCTCTAATGAAAAACTGTTTTTT	CASSSEPPTGSNEKLFF
NA	TRBV7-9	TRBJ2-7	NA	TGTGCCAGCAGCTTAGGACCCCAGGGCGAGCAGTACTTC	CASSLGPQGEQYF
NA	TRBV15	TRBJ2-1	NA	TGTGCCACCAGCAGATCCCCCAAGACGGAGGATGAGCAGTTCTTC	CATSRSPKTEDEQFF
few	TRBV5-1	TRBJ2-1	TRBD2	TGCGCCAGCAGCGGTGGGACTAGCGTGAGCTCCTACAATGAGCAGTTCTTC	CASSGGTSVSSYNEQFF
NA	TRBV20-1	TRBJ2-1	NA	TGCAGTGCTAGAGGGTCGGGACTGAGCTCCTACAATGAGCAGTTCTTC	CSARGSGLSSYNEQFF
few	TRBV5-5	TRBJ1-2	NA	TGTGCCAGCAGCTGGGGGGATGATGGCTACACCTTC	CASSWGDDGYTF
NA	TRBV29-1	TRBJ1-1	TRBD1	TGCAGCGTGTGGGACAGGCGGAACACTGAAGCTTTCTTT	CSVWDRRNTEAFF
NA	TRBV2	TRBJ2-7	NA	TGTGCCAGCAGATTTCGGACACTGAGCTCCTACGAGCAGTACTTC	CASRFRTLSSYEQYF
many	TRBV12-3/TRBV12-4	TRBJ1-1	NA	TGTGCCAGCAGTTTCGAGACCATTAACACTGAAGCTTTCTTT	CASSFETINTEAFF
many	TRBV20-1	TRBJ1-2	TRBD1	TGCAGTGCTGGGGAAGGGACAGGCTATGGCTACACCTTC	CSAGEGTGYGYTF
many	TRBV7-9	TRBJ2-7	TRBD1	TGTGCCAGCAGCCTCACGGGGGACAGGTCCTACGAGCAGTACTTC	CASSLTGDRSYEQYF
NA	TRBV20-1	TRBJ2-1	NA	TGCAGTGGAGCCTTTCTCTCCTACAATGAGCAGTTCTTC	CSGAFLSYNEQFF
NA	TRBV9	TRBJ2-3	TRBD2	TGTGCCAGCAGCATTCGGACTAGCGGGAGGGCCCCAGATACGCAGTATTTT	CASSIRTSGRAPDTQYF
NA	TRBV25-1	TRBJ2-1	TRBD2	TGTGCCAGTCTCCCTCCTAGCGGGGGTTCCTACAATGAGCAGTTCTTC	CASLPPSGGSYNEQFF
NA	TRBV3-1	TRBJ2-3	NA	TGTGCCAGCAGCCATCACCCAGATACGCAGTATTTT	CASSHHPDTQYF
many	TRBV29-1	TRBJ1-3	NA	TGCAGCGTGGCGGTTACTGGAAACACCATATATTTT	CSVAVTGNTIYF
NA	TRBV7-3	TRBJ1-1	NA	TGTGCCAGCAGCACTCAGATGAACACTGAAGCTTTCTTT	CASSTQMNTEAFF
NA	TRBV7-2	TRBJ2-7	TRBD2	TGTGCCAGCAGCACTCAACGCGGGGTCCTCGGGGGGGAGCAGTACTTC	CASSTQRGVLGGEQYF
many	TRBV7-2	TRBJ2-3	TRBD2	TGCGCCAGCAGCTCCCGGCTAGCGGGAGCTGATACGCAGTATTTT	CASSSRLAGADTQYF